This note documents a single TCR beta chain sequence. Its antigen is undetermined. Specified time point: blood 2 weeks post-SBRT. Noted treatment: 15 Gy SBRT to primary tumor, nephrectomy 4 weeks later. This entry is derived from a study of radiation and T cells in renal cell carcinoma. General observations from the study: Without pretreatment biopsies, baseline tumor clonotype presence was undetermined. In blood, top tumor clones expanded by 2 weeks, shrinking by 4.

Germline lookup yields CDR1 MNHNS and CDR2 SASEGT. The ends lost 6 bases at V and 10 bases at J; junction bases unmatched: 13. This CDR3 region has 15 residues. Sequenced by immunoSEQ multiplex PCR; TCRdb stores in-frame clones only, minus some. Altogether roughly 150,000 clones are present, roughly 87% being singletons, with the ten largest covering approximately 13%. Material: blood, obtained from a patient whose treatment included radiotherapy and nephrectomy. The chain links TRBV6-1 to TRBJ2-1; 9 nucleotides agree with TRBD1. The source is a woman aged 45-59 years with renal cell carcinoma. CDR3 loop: CASSLNRGQGGEQFF. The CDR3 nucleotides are TGTGCCAGCAGCCTAAACCGGGGACAGGGAGGCGAGCAGTTCTTC.